These 11 T cell receptor beta chains were sequenced from one sample in a study of blood T cell repertoires in COVID-19 (dated by TCRdb to 2018 to 2020). Library method: the immunoSEQ multiplex PCR assay. TCRdb's version of the immuneACCESS table is confined to in-frame rearrangements and falls short of the full clone set. An unresolved V gene accounts for under half of the shortfall where checked; the remainder is of unknown origin. Across this sample there are about 380,000 clones, with 85% to 90% seen only once. The ten largest clones represent around 1.2% of the sample. Sequencing was done on a sample of PBMCs or T cells enriched from blood (not recorded which). The source is a woman aged 18-29 years who had recovered from COVID-19.

The CDR3: CATSDSGSNQPQHF. Written as DNA, the CDR3 is TGTGCCACCAGTGATTCGGGAAGCAATCAGCCCCAGCATTTT. The V and J genes are TRBV24-1 and TRBJ1-5; D call uncertain. Trimming took off 2 bases at V and 1 base at J, with 5 bases between the two ends. This CDR3 has 14 amino acids. Per the germline V gene, CDR1 is KGHDR and CDR2 is SFDVKD.

The chain uses TRBV6-5 and TRBJ2-2; 7 nucleotides line up with TRBD1. The CDR3 has 14 amino acids. The germline V gene encodes CDR1 MNHEY and CDR2 SVGAGI. The junction had 7 bases not matched to a gene; V was cut back by 11 bases and J by 1 base. CDR3 DNA sequence: TGTGCCGCAATTAACAGGGGGAACACCGGGGAGCTGTTTTTT. Its protein product is CAAINRGNTGELFF.

CDR3 amino acids: CASSYSRAPEEQYF. DNA of the CDR3: TGTGCCAGCAGTTACTCGAGGGCCCCTGAGGAGCAGTACTTC. The chain combines TRBV6-5 with TRBJ2-7, with D tentatively TRBD2 (5 bases). With 0 bases removed from V and 7 bases from J, the gap between germline ends came to 13 bases. Germline V gene sequence: CDR1 MNHEY, CDR2 SVGAGI. The CDR3 contains 14 residues.

The CDR3 DNA reads TGTGCCAGCAGCAAAGGGGGACAGGGCAAAGACAATCAGCCCCAGCATTTT. Its translation is CASSKGGQGKDNQPQHF. The V call is TRBV21-1, the J call TRBJ1-5; the table's TRBD1 call for D was not verified on the DNA. TRBV21-1 is a pseudogene locus. This CDR3 spans 17 amino acids.

As DNA, the CDR3 is TGTGCCAGCAGCGCAGGTGGGGGGGGATACGAGCAGTACTTC. Its protein product is CASSAGGGGYEQYF. V gene TRBV9 combines with J gene TRBJ2-7; 7 nucleotides line up with TRBD2. The CDR3 length is 14 residues. V gave up 3 bases and J gave up 4 bases; unmatched junction bases: 7. Germline assignment: CDR1 SGDLS and CDR2 YYNGEE.

The rearrangement links TRBV19 to TRBJ1-3, with a tentative D call TRBD1 (6 bases). This CDR3 is 18 amino acids long. The germline gives CDR1 LNHDA, CDR2 SQIVND (reference sequence). The V and J ends lost 3 bases and 4 bases respectively, with 22 bases between them. CDR3: CASSIYRVGSYLGNTIYF. CDR3 sequence (DNA): TGTGCCAGTAGTATTTACAGGGTTGGTTCGTATCTCGGAAACACCATATATTTT.

The gene calls are TRBV7-9 and TRBJ2-7; TRBD1 aligns across 9 bases. V trimming: 4 bases; J trimming: 3 bases; junction bases outside the gene matches: 13. Germline V gene lookup returns CDR1 SEHNR and CDR2 FQNEAQ (reference sequence). The length of the CDR3 is 17 residues. CDR3 sequence (DNA): TGTGCCAGCAGCTCAATAACGCCTGAGACAGGGGGCTACGAGCAGTACTTC. It is translated as CASSSITPETGGYEQYF.

This clone occurred once. V and J are TRBV7-9 and TRBJ1-5; D uncertain. Germline V CDR1 and CDR2: SEHNR, FQNEAQ (reference sequence). CDR3 length equals 13 residues. Trimming took off 5 bases at V and 3 bases at J, with 8 bases between the two ends. This CDR3 reads CASSPRSNQPQHF. The CDR3 DNA reads TGTGCCAGCAGCCCCCGGTCCAATCAGCCCCAGCATTTT.

V and J are TRBV7-9 and TRBJ2-7, with D maybe TRBD2 (5 bases). The CDR3 loop spans 15 amino acids. The germline V and J ends were trimmed by 2 bases and 3 bases, with 14 bases remaining between them. From germline, CDR1 is SEHNR and CDR2 FQNEAQ (reference sequence). The CDR3 region has the DNA TGTGCCAGCAGCTTATCTCGAGGCAGCGGCTACGAGCAGTACTTC. Residues: CASSLSRGSGYEQYF.

The chain has TRBV5-1 and TRBJ1-6, with a weak D call TRBD1 (5 bases). Germline V gene data show CDR1 as SGHRS and CDR2 as YFSETQ. Trimming cost V 0 bases and J 9 bases, with 10 bases left between them. There are 14 residues in the CDR3. CDR3: CASSLGQGGSPLHF. The CDR3 DNA follows: TGCGCCAGCAGCTTGGGGCAGGGCGGTTCACCCCTCCACTTT.

V usage is TRBV15 and J usage is TRBJ1-1; no clear D. This CDR3 region has 14 residues. V lost 6 bases to trimming and J lost 3 bases, with 14 bases between them. CDR1 is LNHNV and CDR2 is YYDKDF in the germline V gene (reference sequence). CDR3 DNA sequence: TGTGCCACCAGGAGGAGTGGAGAACACACTGAAGCTTTCTTT. Amino acid sequence: CATRRSGEHTEAFF.